Listed below are T cell receptor beta chains from one sample, sequenced in a study of beta chain features in type 1 diabetes. Produced via immunoSEQ multiplex PCR; TCRdb's table is partial and in-frame only. This sample has about 470,000 clones, with approximately 28% found just once. Material for sequencing was naive CD4+ T cells from blood. The origin of the receptors is a man aged 18 to 29 in good health. Both conserved end residues are part of each CDR3. Clone size is given for some rows only: seen once, a few or many times, or a class if the clone is expanded.

TRBV30	TRBJ2-6	NA	CAWTNRGRLISGANVLTF
TRBV7-9	TRBJ2-7	NA	CASSATRSPSYEQYF
TRBV7-3	TRBJ1-5	NA	CASSSNQPQHF
TRBV28	TRBJ2-4	NA	CASSFRGNIQYF
TRBV18	TRBJ2-6	NA	CASSPPAGSGANVLTF
TRBV29-1	TRBJ2-1	few	CSVIRDPYNEQFF
TRBV4-1	TRBJ2-7	few	CASSHQPRTYEQYF
TRBV7-3	TRBJ2-1	few	CASSLVPDRGTNNEQFF
TRBV29-1	TRBJ2-5	NA	CSVDQGAETQYF
TRBV7-2	TRBJ2-5	NA	CASSSSSGETQYF
TRBV7-9	TRBJ2-7	NA	CASSLTASYEQYF
TRBV7-2	TRBJ2-1	NA	CASSLAERNNEQFF
TRBV5-4	TRBJ1-4	NA	CASSLGQGNEKLFF
TRBV11-2	TRBJ2-1	NA	CASSLLKQGSHNEQFF
TRBV30	TRBJ1-5	NA	CAWSHPRGSNQPQHF
TRBV7-9	TRBJ1-1	NA	CASSLVANTEAFF
TRBV7-6	TRBJ2-1	NA	CASTGTGFPYNEQFF
TRBV29-1	TRBJ1-1	NA	CSVRTAMNTEAFF
TRBV28	TRBJ2-5	once	CASVGQETQYF
TRBV28	TRBJ2-5	NA	CASSGWRGGLATQYF
TRBV5-1	TRBJ2-3	NA	CASSLGLADVTDTQYF
TRBV7-2	TRBJ2-5	NA	CASTVSAETQYF
TRBV6-1	TRBJ2-1	NA	CASSSTDSLHNEQFF
TRBV5-4	TRBJ1-1	NA	CASSPRQALNTEAFF
TRBV20-1	TRBJ2-7	NA	CSASSSYEQYF
TRBV14	TRBJ2-2	NA	CASSQALAWNTGELFF
TRBV4-1	TRBJ2-1	few	CASSQVGSAGKHEQFF
TRBV5-1	TRBJ1-1	NA	CASSLEQDTEAFF
TRBV6-6	TRBJ2-3	NA	CASSFGTGGQQDTQYF
TRBV30	TRBJ2-7	NA	CAWGGLAGAFFYEQYF
TRBV7-9	TRBJ2-7	NA	CASSLQTGVYEQYF
TRBV30	TRBJ2-2	NA	CAWSPLWTSGDGELFF
TRBV18	TRBJ2-6	NA	CASSPDQGGSGANVLTF
TRBV7-9	TRBJ2-7	few	CASSVTGVHEQYF
TRBV9	TRBJ2-5	NA	CASSVGGAETQYF
TRBV27	TRBJ2-3	few	CASSLTYATGTDTQYF
TRBV25-1	TRBJ1-1	NA	CASSDTTQGGSGAFF
TRBV7-9	TRBJ2-1	NA	CASSLRSEGWGVQFF
TRBV5-4	TRBJ2-3	NA	CASSSYRAEGDTQYF
TRBV30	TRBJ2-4	NA	CAWDFKQGNIQYF
TRBV25-1	TRBJ2-3	NA	CASRWTGTDTQYF
TRBV5-4	TRBJ2-3	NA	CASSLQEAGDTQYF
TRBV7-2	TRBJ2-7	few	CASSWGFYEQYF
TRBV9	TRBJ1-5	NA	CASSVGGLDQPQHF
TRBV4-2	TRBJ2-1	NA	CASSQDTRVNEQFF
TRBV30	TRBJ2-3	NA	CAWSSGSTDTQYF
TRBV10-3	TRBJ1-5	NA	CAISGGGPQHF
TRBV7-9	TRBJ2-1	few	CASSLAGGRVNEQFF
TRBV30	TRBJ2-2	few	CASKGDSNTGELFF
TRBV2	TRBJ2-7	NA	CASSVLRGLDEQYF
TRBV19	TRBJ2-2	few	CASKTAANTGELFF
TRBV19	TRBJ2-7	NA	CASSTGTGRSYEQYF
TRBV5-4	TRBJ2-5	few	CASSLRQGGGETQYF
TRBV19	TRBJ2-7	NA	CASRPKYGEQYF
TRBV11-2	TRBJ2-2	NA	CASSFLTTQLFF
TRBV29-1	TRBJ2-5	NA	CSGNTGVETQYF